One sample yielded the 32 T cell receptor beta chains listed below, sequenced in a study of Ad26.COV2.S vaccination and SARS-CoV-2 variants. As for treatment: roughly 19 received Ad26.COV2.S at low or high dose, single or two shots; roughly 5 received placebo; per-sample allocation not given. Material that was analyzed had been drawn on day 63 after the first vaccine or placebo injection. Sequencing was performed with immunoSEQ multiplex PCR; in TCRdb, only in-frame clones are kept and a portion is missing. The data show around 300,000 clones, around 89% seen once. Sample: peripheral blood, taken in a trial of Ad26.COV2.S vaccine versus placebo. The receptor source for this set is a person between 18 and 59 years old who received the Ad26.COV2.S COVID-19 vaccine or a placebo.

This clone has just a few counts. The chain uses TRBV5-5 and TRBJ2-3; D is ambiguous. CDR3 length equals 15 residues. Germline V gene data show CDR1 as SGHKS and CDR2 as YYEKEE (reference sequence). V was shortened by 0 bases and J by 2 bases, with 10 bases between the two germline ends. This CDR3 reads CASSLEGVPTDTQYF. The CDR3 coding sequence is TGTGCCAGCAGCTTGGAAGGAGTCCCCACAGATACGCAGTATTTT.

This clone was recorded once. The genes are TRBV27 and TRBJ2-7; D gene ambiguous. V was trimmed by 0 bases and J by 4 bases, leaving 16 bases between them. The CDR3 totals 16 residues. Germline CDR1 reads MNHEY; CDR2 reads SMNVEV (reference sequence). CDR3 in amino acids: CASSLSNPGPKYEQYF. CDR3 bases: TGTGCCAGCAGTTTATCAAATCCCGGGCCAAAATACGAGCAGTACTTC.

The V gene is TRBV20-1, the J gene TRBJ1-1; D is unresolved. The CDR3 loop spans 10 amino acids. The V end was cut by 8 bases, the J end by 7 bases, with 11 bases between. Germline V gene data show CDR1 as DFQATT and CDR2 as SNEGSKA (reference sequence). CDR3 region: CSSNLLEAFF. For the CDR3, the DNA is TGCAGTAGTAATCTCCTTGAAGCTTTCTTT.

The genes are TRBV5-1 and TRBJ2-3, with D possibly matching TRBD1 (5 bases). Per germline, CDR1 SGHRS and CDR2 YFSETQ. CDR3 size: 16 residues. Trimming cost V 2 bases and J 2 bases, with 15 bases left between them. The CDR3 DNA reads TGCGCCAGCAGCTTTACGGCATCAGGGATCACAGATACGCAGTATTTT. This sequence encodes CASSFTASGITDTQYF.

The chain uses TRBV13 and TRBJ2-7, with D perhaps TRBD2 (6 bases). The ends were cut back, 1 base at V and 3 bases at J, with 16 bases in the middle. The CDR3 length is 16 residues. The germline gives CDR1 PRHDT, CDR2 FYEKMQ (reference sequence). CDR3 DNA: TGTGCCAGCAGCTTAGATCCTGGGACTTCACTCTACGAGCAGTACTTC. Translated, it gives CASSLDPGTSLYEQYF.

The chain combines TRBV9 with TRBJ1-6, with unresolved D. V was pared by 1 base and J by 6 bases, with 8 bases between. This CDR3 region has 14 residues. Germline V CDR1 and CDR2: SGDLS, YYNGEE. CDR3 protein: CASSVKAANSPLHF. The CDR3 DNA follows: TGTGCCAGCAGCGTAAAGGCGGCTAATTCACCCCTCCACTTT. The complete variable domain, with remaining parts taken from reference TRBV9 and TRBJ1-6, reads DSGVTQTPKHLITATGQRVTLRCSPRSGDLSVYWYQQSLDQGLQFLIQYYNGEERAKGNILERFSAQQFPDLHSELNLSSLELGDSALYFCASSVKAANSPLHFGNGTRLTVT.

DNA for the CDR3: TGTGCCAGCAGCAGGAGGGCCGGGCCCACTGAAGCTTTCTTT. This codes for CASSRRAGPTEAFF. The chain is built from TRBV3-1 (or the pseudogene TRBV3-2) and TRBJ1-1; D call uncertain. Germline CDR1 and CDR2: LGHDT and YNNKEL (reference sequence). V was pared by 5 bases and J by 4 bases, with 14 bases between. The CDR3 is made up of 14 amino acids.

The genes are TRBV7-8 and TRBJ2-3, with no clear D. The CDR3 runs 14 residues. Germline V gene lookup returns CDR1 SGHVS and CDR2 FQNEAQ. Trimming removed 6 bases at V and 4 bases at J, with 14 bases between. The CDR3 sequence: CASRKHTSPDTQYF. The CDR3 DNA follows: TGTGCCAGCAGAAAACATACGTCTCCAGATACGCAGTATTTT.

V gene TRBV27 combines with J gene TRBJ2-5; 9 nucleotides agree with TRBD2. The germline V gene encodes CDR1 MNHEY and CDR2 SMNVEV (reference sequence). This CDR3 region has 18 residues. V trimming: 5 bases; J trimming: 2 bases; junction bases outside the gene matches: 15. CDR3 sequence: CASSPWTSVNWKQETQYF. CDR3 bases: TGTGCCAGCAGTCCCTGGACTAGCGTAAACTGGAAACAAGAGACCCAGTACTTC.

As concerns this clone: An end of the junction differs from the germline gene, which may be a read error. The DNA for the CDR3 is TGTGCCAGCAGCTTAGGGGGTGAAGAGACCCAGTACTTC. Translated: CASSLGGEETQYF. The V gene is TRBV12-3 or TRBV12-4, the J gene TRBJ2-5, with TRBD1 as a possible D gene (6 bases). The CDR3 sequence is 13 residues long.

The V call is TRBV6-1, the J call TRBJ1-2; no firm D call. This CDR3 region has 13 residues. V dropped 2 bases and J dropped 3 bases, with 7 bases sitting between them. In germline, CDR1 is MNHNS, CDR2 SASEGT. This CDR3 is CASSESRDYGYTF. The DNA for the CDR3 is TGTGCCAGCAGTGAATCGAGAGACTATGGCTACACCTTC.

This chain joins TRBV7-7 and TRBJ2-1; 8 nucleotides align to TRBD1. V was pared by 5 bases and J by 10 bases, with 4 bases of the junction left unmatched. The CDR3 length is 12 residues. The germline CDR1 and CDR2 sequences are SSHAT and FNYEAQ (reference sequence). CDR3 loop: CASSPTGGEQFF. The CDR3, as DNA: TGTGCCAGCAGCCCAACAGGGGGAGAGCAGTTCTTC.

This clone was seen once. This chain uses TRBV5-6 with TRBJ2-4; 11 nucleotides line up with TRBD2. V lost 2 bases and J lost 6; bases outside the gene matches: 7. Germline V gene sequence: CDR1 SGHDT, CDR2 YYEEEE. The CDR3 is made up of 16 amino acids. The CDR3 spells CASSFYSGGALNIQYF. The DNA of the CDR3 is TGTGCCAGCAGCTTCTATAGCGGGGGGGCTTTAAACATTCAGTACTTC. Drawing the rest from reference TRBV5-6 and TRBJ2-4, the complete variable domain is DAGVTQSPTHLIKTRGQQVTLRCSPKSGHDTVSWYQQALGQGPQFIFQYYEEEERQRGNFPDRFSGHQFPNYSSELNVNALLLGDSALYLCASSFYSGGALNIQYFGAGTRLSVL.

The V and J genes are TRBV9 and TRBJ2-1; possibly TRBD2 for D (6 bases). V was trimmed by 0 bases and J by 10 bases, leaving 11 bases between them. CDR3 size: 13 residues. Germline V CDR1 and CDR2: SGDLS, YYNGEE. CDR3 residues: CASSVAEGLEQFF. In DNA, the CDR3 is TGTGCCAGCAGCGTAGCGGAGGGATTGGAGCAGTTCTTC. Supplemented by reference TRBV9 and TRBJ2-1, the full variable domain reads DSGVTQTPKHLITATGQRVTLRCSPRSGDLSVYWYQQSLDQGLQFLIQYYNGEERAKGNILERFSAQQFPDLHSELNLSSLELGDSALYFCASSVAEGLEQFFGPGTRLTVL.

The CDR3 region has the DNA TGTGCCAGCAGGGAGGGAGGATACTCACCCCTCCACTTT. This gives the protein CASREGGYSPLHF. The chain uses TRBV3-1 (or the pseudogene TRBV3-2) and TRBJ1-6; D gene uncertain. V was pared by 6 bases and J by 10 bases, with 13 bases between. Germline loops: CDR1 LGHDT, CDR2 YNNKEL (reference sequence). The CDR3 is made up of 13 amino acids.

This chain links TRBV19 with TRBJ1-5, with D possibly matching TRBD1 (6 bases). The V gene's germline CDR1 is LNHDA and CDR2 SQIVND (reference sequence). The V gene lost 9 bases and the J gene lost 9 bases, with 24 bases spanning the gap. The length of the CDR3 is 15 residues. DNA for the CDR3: TGTGCCAGCAGCTCCGCGGGCGGGACAAACCGGCCCCAGCATTTT. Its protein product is CASSSAGGTNRPQHF.

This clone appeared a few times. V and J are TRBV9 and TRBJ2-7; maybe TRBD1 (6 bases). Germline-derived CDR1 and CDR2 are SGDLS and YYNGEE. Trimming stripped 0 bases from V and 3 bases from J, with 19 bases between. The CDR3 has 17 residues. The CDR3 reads CASSVAPGRGQDYEQYF. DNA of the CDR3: TGTGCCAGCAGCGTAGCCCCGGGCCGGGGACAAGACTACGAGCAGTACTTC.

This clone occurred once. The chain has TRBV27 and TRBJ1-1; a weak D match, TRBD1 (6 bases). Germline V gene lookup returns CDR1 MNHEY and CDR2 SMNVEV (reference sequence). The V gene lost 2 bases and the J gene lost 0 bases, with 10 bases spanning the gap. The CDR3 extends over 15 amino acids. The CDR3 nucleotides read TGTGCCAGCAGTTTAGGACAGAGCATGAACACTGAAGCTTTCTTT. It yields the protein CASSLGQSMNTEAFF.

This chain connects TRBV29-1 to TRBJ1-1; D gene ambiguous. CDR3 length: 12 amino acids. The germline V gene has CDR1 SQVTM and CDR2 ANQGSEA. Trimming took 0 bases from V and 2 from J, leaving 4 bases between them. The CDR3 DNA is TGCAGCGTTGAAGATGGAAACACTGAAGCTTTCTTT. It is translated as CSVEDGNTEAFF.

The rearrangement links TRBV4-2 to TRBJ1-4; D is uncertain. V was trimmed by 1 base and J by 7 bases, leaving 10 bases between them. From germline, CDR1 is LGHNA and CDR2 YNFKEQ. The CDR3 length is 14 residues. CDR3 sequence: CASSQATRGEKLFF. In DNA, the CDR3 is TGTGCCAGCAGCCAAGCGACTCGGGGTGAAAAACTGTTTTTT.

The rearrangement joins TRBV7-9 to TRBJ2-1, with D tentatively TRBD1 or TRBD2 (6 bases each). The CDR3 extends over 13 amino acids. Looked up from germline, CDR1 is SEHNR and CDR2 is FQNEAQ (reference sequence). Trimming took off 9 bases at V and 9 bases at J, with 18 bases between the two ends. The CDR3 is CASTGTDSAEQFF. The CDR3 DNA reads TGTGCCAGTACAGGGACTGACTCCGCTGAGCAGTTCTTC.

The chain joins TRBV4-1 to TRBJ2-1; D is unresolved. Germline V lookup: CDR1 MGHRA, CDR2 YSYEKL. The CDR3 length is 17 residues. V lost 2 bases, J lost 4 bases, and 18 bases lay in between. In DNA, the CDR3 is TGCGCCAGCAGCCAAACCTGGACCCCCCGAGATTACAATGAGCAGTTCTTC. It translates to CASSQTWTPRDYNEQFF.

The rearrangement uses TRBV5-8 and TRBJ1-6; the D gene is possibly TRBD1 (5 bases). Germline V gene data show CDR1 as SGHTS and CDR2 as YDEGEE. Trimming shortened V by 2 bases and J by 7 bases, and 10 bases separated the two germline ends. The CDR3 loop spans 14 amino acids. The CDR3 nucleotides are TGTGCCAGCAGCTTAGGCAGGGCGAATTCACCCCTCCACTTT. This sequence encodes CASSLGRANSPLHF. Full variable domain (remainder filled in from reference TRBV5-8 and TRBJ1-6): EAGVTQSPTHLIKTRGQQATLRCSPISGHTSVYWYQQALGLGLQFLLWYDEGEERNRGNFPPRFSGRQFPNYSSELNVNALELEDSALYLCASSLGRANSPLHFGNGTRLTVT.

The CDR3 DNA reads TGTGCCAGCAGCTCCAAACGACAGGGAGGCTATGGCTACACCTTC. It encodes CASSSKRQGGYGYTF. V and J are TRBV13 and TRBJ1-2, with TRBD1 matching over 7 bases. Germline loops: CDR1 PRHDT, CDR2 FYEKMQ (reference sequence). After removal of 4 bases from V and 4 bases from J, the junction contained 9 bases not matched to a gene. This CDR3 spans 15 amino acids.

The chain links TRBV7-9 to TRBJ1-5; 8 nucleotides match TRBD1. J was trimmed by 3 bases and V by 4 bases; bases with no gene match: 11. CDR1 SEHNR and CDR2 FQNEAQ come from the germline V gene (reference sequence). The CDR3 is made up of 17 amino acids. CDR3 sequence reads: CASSSNPRTGLNQPQHF. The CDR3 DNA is TGTGCCAGCAGCTCAAACCCCCGGACAGGGCTCAATCAGCCCCAGCATTTT.

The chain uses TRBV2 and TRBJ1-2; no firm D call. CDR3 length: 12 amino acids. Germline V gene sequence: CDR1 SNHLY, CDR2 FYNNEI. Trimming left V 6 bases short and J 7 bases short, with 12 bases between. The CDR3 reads CASRREARGYTF. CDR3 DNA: TGTGCCAGCAGGAGGGAAGCACGTGGCTACACCTTC.

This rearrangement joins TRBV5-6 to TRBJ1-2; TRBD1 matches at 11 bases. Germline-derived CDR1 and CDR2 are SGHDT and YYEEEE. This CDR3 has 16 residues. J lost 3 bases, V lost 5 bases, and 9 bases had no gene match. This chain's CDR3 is CASSRTGGAGDYGYTF. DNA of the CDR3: TGTGCCAGCAGTAGGACAGGGGGCGCGGGCGACTATGGCTACACCTTC.

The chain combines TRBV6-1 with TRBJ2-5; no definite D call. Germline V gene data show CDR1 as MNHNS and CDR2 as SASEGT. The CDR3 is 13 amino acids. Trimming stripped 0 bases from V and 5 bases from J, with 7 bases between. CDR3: CASSEALPETQYF. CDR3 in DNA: TGTGCCAGCAGTGAAGCGCTTCCGGAGACCCAGTACTTC.

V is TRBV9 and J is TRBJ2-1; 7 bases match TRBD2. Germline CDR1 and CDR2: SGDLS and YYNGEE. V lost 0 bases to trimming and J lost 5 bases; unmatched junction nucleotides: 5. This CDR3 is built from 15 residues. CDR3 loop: CASSVATLADNEQFF. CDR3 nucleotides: TGTGCCAGCAGCGTAGCAACCCTAGCGGACAATGAGCAGTTCTTC.

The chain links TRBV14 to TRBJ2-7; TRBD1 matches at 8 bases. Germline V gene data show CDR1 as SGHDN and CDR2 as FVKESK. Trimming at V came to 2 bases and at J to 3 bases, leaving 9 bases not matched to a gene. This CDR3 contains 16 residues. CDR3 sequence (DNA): TGTGCCAGCAGCCAAATTACAGGGGGGCCCCACTACGAGCAGTACTTC. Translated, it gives CASSQITGGPHYEQYF.

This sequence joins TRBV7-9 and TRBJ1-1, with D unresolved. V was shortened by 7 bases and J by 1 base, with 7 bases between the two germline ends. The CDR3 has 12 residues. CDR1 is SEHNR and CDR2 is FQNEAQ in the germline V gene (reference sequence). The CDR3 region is CASTPENTEAFF. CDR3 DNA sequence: TGTGCCAGCACACCCGAGAACACTGAAGCTTTCTTT.

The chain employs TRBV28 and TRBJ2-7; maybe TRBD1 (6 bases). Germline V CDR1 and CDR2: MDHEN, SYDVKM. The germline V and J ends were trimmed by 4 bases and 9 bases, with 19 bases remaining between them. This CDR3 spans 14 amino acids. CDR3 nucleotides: TGTGCCAGCAGTTGGAACAGGGCCACCCTTGGGCAGTACTTC. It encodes CASSWNRATLGQYF. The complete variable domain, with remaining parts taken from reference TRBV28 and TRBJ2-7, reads DVKVTQSSRYLVKRTGEKVFLECVQDMDHENMFWYRQDPGLGLRLIYFSYDVKMKEKGDIPEGYSVSREKKERFSLILESASTNQTSMYLCASSWNRATLGQYFGPGTRLTVT.